These T cell receptor beta chains were read from a single sample in a study of shared clonotypes between healthy human individuals. Using immunoSEQ multiplex PCR, the repertoire was profiled, and TCRdb retains in-frame clones only, with some absent. This table holds over a million clones, around 74% found once. Sequences were obtained from memory CD4+ T cells sorted from blood. These receptors all stem from a man in his late teens or twenties in good health. The conserved cysteine and the conserved F or W are not part of the CDR3 here. D genes are given only for firm matches.

cdr3_aa j_call d_call v_call
ASSSRRGGRDTQY TRBJ2-3 TRBD2 TRBV7-9
ATLRDSPYEQY TRBJ2-7 TRBD1 TRBV6-6
ASSINLRTGAPNSPLH TRBJ1-6 TRBD1 TRBV27
ASSLHGQGAGQETQY TRBJ2-5 TRBD1 TRBV5-5
ASSAPYEQY TRBJ2-7 . TRBV6-1
ASSLIQGSYEQY TRBJ2-7 . TRBV11-2
ATSRDPALSSYNSPLH TRBJ1-6 . TRBV15
ASKGTGGLGAQY TRBJ2-5 TRBD1 TRBV19
ASSPPRRPETQY TRBJ2-5 . TRBV18
SVSTGPNTGELF TRBJ2-2 . TRBV29-1
ASRPVAGQAFYT TRBJ1-2 TRBD1 TRBV6-1
ASTGREGLLDTQY TRBJ2-3 TRBD2 TRBV6-5
ASWTRFGQPQH TRBJ1-5 . TRBV6-1
ASSLSGGWDTQY TRBJ2-3 TRBD1 TRBV5-4
ASSLREGRLEQY TRBJ2-7 TRBD2 TRBV19
AIGDGTDTQY TRBJ2-3 . TRBV10-3
ASSLERGREETQY TRBJ2-5 TRBD2 TRBV7-6
ASSEGYREGYT TRBJ1-2 . TRBV6-1
ASSDISGSNQPQH TRBJ1-5 . TRBV6-1
ASSPTSGGTGELF TRBJ2-2 TRBD2 TRBV11-2
ASSVEGQVSQETQY TRBJ2-5 . TRBV9
ASSRGASNYGYT TRBJ1-2 . TRBV18
ASSLVSGGFNNEQF TRBJ2-1 TRBD2 TRBV7-2
ASSVRTGGYSPLH TRBJ1-6 TRBD1 TRBV5-5
ASREVYSGNTIY TRBJ1-3 . TRBV6-1
ASSQEGLGQVFKAF TRBJ1-1 TRBD1 TRBV4-1
ASSPQENQPQH TRBJ1-5 . TRBV18
ASSPKAQSYEQY TRBJ2-7 . TRBV5-8
ATSPRTGKNTEAF TRBJ1-1 TRBD1 TRBV15
ASTGKRYEQY TRBJ2-7 . TRBV28
ASSQSQAAQGSGGPLSNEQF TRBJ2-1 . TRBV23-1
ASSLDFLYGYT TRBJ1-2 . TRBV5-1
ASSLMTDRAKNIQY TRBJ2-4 . TRBV5-4